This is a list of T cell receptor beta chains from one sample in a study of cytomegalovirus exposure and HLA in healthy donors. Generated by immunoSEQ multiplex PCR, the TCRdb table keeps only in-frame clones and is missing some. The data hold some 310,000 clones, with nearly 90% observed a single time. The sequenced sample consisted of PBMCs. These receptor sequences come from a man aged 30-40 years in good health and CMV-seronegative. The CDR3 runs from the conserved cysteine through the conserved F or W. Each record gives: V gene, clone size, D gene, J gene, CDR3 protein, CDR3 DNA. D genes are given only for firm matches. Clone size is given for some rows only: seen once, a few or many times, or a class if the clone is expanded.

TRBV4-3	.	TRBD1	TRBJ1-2	CASSHPGQGYYGYTF	TGCGCCAGCAGCCACCCGGGACAGGGGTACTATGGCTACACCTTC
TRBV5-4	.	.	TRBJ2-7	CASSLDRFTYEQYF	TGTGCCAGCAGCTTGGATCGGTTCACCTACGAGCAGTACTTC
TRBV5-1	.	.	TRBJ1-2	CASSRGISVSNYGYTF	TGCGCCAGCAGCCGCGGGATTTCCGTTTCGAACTATGGCTACACCTTC
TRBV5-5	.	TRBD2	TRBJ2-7	CASSLLAGGKTYEQYF	TGTGCCAGCAGCTTACTAGCGGGGGGGAAGACCTACGAGCAGTACTTC
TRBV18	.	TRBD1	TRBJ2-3	CASSPTGTGNTDTQYF	TGTGCCAGCTCACCAACCGGGACAGGGAACACAGATACGCAGTATTTT
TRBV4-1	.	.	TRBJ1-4	CASSLHGGFEEKLFF	TGCGCCAGCAGTCTCCACGGGGGATTCGAAGAAAAACTGTTTTTT
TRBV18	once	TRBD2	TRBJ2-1	CASSATTGGLVNEQFF	TGTGCCAGCTCGGCAACTACGGGGGGGCTTGTCAATGAGCAGTTCTTC
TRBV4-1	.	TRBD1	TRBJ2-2	CASSQERTGGNTGELFF	TGCGCCAGCAGCCAAGAAAGGACAGGGGGGAACACCGGGGAGCTGTTTTTT
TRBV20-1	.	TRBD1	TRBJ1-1	CSAQGVTEAFF	TGCAGTGCCCAGGGGGTTACTGAAGCTTTCTTT
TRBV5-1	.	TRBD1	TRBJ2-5	CASRRTGQETQYF	TGCGCCAGCAGACGGACAGGGCAAGAGACTCAGTACTTC
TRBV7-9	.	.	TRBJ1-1	CASRRANTEAFF	TGTGCCAGCAGGAGGGCGAACACTGAAGCTTTCTTT
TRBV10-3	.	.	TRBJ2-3	CAISESAGAADTQYF	TGTGCCATCAGTGAGTCGGCCGGAGCGGCAGATACGCAGTATTTT
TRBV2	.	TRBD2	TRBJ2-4	CASSGLGLAGQYF	TGTGCCAGCAGTGGCCTCGGACTAGCGGGTCAGTACTTC
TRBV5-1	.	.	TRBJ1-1	CASSFYPGTPNMNTEAFF	TGCGCCAGCAGCTTTTATCCCGGGACACCAAACATGAACACTGAAGCTTTCTTT
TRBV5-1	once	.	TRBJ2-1	CASSLGDLYNEQFF	TGCGCCAGCAGCTTAGGGGACTTATACAATGAGCAGTTCTTC
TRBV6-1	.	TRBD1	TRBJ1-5	CASSTGVRQPQHF	TGTGCCAGCAGTACAGGGGTTAGGCAGCCCCAGCATTTT
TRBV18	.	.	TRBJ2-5	CASSPRGETQYF	TGTGCCAGCTCACCACGCGGAGAGACCCAGTACTTC
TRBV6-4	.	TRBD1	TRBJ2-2	CASSDSTTGGWLFF	TGTGCCAGCAGTGACTCGACGACAGGGGGCTGGCTGTTTTTT
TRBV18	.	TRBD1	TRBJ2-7	CASSPGTESYEQYF	TGTGCCAGCTCACCAGGGACAGAATCCTACGAGCAGTACTTC
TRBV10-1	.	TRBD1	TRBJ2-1	CASKSQTTGEQFF	TGCGCCAGCAAATCTCAGACGACAGGGGAGCAGTTCTTC
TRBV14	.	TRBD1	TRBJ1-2	CASSQTGTGATSNYGYTF	TGTGCCAGCAGCCAAACCGGGACAGGGGCCACCAGTAACTATGGCTACACCTTC
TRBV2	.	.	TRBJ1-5	CASTEGDQPQHF	TGTGCCAGCACCGAGGGGGATCAGCCCCAGCATTTT
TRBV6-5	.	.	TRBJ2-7	CASSRGGPSSNEQYF	TGTGCCAGCAGTCGCGGGGGCCCGTCTAGCAACGAGCAGTACTTC
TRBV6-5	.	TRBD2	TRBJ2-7	CASSYSKAGGSYEQYF	TGTGCCAGCAGTTACTCAAAGGCGGGGGGCTCCTACGAGCAGTACTTC
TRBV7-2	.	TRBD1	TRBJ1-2	CASSLAKGQGNGYTF	TGTGCCAGCAGCTTAGCCAAAGGACAGGGGAATGGCTACACCTTC
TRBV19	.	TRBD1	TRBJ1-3	CATQDRAGNTIYF	TGTGCCACCCAGGACAGGGCTGGAAACACCATATATTTT
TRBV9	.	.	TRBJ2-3	CASSVGIRPSTDTQYF	TGTGCCAGCAGCGTAGGTATCAGGCCTAGCACAGATACGCAGTATTTT
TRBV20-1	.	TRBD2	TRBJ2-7	CSASGTSEQYF	TGCAGTGCTAGCGGGACTAGCGAGCAGTACTTC
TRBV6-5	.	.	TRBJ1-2	CASSPRGPSYGYTF	TGTGCCAGCAGCCCGCGCGGTCCCTCCTATGGCTACACCTTC
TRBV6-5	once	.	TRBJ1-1	CASRPRGATEAFF	TGTGCCAGCCGTCCCCGGGGGGCCACTGAAGCTTTCTTT
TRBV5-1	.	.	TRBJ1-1	CASALGGGGTEAFF	TGCGCCAGCGCCCTTGGGGGAGGGGGCACTGAAGCTTTCTTT
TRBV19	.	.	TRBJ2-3	CASSIDLETSQYF	TGTGCCAGTAGTATAGATCTGGAGACTTCGCAGTATTTT
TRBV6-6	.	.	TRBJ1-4	CASSLTEPEKLFF	TGTGCCAGCAGTCTGACAGAGCCTGAAAAACTGTTTTTT
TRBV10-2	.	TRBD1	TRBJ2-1	CASSDGQGAYNEQFF	TGCGCCAGCAGTGATGGTCAGGGGGCTTACAATGAGCAGTTCTTC
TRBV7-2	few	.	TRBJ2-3	CASSVQGKGTDTQYF	TGTGCCAGCAGCGTTCAGGGGAAAGGAACAGATACGCAGTATTTT
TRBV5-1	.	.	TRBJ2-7	CASSSGQLSYEQYF	TGCGCCAGCAGCTCCGGACAGCTTTCCTACGAGCAGTACTTC
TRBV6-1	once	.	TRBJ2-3	CASSEGATVTDTQYF	TGTGCCAGCAGTGAAGGTGCGACAGTCACAGATACGCAGTATTTT
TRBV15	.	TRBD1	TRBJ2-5	CATSRVDPGTGQETQYF	TGTGCCACCAGCAGGGTAGACCCTGGGACAGGACAAGAGACCCAGTACTTC
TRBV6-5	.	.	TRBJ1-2	CASSYGGAGGYTF	TGTGCCAGCAGTTACGGGGGCGCGGGCGGCTACACCTTC
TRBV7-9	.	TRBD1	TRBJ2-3	CASSSVLQGAGTDTQYF	TGTGCCAGCAGCTCGGTTCTACAGGGGGCGGGCACAGATACGCAGTATTTT
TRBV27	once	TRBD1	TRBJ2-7	CASRGQGLYEQYF	TGTGCCAGCAGGGGACAGGGCCTCTACGAGCAGTACTTC
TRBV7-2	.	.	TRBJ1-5	CASSLVAGYGISNQPQHF	TGTGCCAGCAGCTTAGTCGCAGGGTATGGGATTAGCAATCAGCCCCAGCATTTT
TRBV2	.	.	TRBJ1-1	CASSVNRNTEAFF	TGTGCCAGCAGTGTTAACAGAAACACTGAAGCTTTCTTT
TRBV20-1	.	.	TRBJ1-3	CSAREVNTIYF	TGCAGTGCTAGGGAGGTAAACACCATATATTTT
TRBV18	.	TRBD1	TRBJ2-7	CASSLGQAYYEQYF	TGTGCCAGCTCCCTCGGACAGGCGTACTACGAGCAGTACTTC
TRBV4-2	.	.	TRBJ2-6	CASSQDDQNSGANVLTF	TGTGCCAGCAGCCAAGATGATCAGAACTCTGGGGCCAACGTCCTGACTTTC
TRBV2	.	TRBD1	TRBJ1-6	CASRPNGGQGNSPLHF	TGTGCCAGCAGACCAAATGGGGGACAGGGGAATTCACCCCTCCACTTT
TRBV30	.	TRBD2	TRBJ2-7	CAWCPRAGFAYEQYF	TGTGCCTGGTGCCCCCGAGCGGGGTTCGCCTACGAGCAGTACTTC
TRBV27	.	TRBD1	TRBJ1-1	CASRKQGSRTEAFF	TGTGCCAGCAGAAAACAGGGGAGTAGGACTGAAGCTTTCTTT
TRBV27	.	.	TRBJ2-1	CASSLSTGEGYNEQFF	TGTGCCAGCAGTTTATCCACGGGAGAGGGATACAATGAGCAGTTCTTC
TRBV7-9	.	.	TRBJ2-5	CASSLAQAQETQYF	TGTGCCAGCAGCTTAGCGCAGGCGCAAGAGACCCAGTACTTC
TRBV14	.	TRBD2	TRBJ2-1	CASSQDSQRGLYEQFF	TGTGCCAGCAGCCAAGATTCCCAGCGGGGGCTGTATGAGCAGTTCTTC
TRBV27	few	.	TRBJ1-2	CASSFASSNYGYTF	TGTGCCAGCAGTTTTGCATCTAGTAACTATGGCTACACCTTC
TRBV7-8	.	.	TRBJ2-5	CASSLVGPGLETQYF	TGTGCCAGCAGCTTAGTGGGTCCGGGTTTAGAGACCCAGTACTTC
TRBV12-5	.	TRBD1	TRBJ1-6	CASGSGTGDSPLHF	TGTGCTAGTGGCTCCGGGACAGGGGATTCACCCCTCCACTTT